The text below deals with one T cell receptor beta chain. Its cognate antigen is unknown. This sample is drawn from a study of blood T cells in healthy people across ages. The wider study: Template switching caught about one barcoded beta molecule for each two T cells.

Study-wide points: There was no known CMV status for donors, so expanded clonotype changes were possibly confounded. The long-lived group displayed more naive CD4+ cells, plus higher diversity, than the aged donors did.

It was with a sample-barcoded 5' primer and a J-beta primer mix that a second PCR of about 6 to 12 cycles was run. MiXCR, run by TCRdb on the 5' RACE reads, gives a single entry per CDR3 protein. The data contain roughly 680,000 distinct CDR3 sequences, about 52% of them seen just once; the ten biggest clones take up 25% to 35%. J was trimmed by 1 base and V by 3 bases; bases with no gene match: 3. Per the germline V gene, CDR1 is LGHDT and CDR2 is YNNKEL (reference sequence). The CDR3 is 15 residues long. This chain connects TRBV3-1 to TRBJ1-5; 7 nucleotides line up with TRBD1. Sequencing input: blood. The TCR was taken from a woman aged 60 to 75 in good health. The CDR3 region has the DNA TGTGCCAGCAGCCAGAACAGGGGAAGCAATCAGCCCCAGCATTTT. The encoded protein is CASSQNRGSNQPQHF.